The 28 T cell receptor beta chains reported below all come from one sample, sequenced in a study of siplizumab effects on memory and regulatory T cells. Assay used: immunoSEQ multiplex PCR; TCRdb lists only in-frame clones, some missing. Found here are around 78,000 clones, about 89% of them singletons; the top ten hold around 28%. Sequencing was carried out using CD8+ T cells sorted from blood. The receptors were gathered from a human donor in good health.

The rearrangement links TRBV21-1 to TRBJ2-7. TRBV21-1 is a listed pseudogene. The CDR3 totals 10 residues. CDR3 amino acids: CASSRDEQYF. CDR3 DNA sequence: TGTGCCAGCAGCAGGGACGAGCAGTACTTC.

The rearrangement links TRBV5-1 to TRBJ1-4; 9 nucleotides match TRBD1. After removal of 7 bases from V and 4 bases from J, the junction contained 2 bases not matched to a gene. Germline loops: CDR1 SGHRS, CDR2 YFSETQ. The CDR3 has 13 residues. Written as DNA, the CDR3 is TGCGCCAGCCGGGACAGGGATAATGAAAAACTGTTTTTT. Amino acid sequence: CASRDRDNEKLFF.

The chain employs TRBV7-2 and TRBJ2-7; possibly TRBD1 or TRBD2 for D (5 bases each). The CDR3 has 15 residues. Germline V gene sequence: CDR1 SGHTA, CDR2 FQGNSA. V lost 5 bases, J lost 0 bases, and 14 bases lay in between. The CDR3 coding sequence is TGTGCCAGCAGCCCCGGGACGGTGTTCTCCTACGAGCAGTACTTC. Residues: CASSPGTVFSYEQYF.

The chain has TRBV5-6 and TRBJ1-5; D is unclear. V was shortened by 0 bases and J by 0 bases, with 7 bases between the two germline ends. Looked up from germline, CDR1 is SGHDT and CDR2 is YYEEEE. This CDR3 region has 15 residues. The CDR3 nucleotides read TGTGCCAGCAGCTTGGGTGGGTTTAGCAATCAGCCCCAGCATTTT. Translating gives CASSLGGFSNQPQHF.

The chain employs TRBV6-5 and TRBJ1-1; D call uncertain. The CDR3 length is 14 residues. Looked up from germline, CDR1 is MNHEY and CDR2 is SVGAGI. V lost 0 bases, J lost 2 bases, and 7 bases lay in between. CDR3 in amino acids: CASSYSQLNTEAFF. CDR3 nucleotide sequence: TGTGCCAGCAGTTACTCACAGCTTAACACTGAAGCTTTCTTT.

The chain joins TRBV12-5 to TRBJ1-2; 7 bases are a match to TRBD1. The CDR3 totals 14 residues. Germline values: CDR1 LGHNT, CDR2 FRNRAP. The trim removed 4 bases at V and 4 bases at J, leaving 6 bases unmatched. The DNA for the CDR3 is TGTGCTAGTGGTTACGACAGGGAGGGCTATGGCTACACCTTC. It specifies CASGYDREGYGYTF. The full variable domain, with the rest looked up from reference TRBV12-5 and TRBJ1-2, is DARVTQTPRHKVTEMGQEVTMRCQPILGHNTVFWYRQTMMQGLELLAYFRNRAPLDDSGMPKDRFSAEMPDATLATLKIQPSEPRDSAVYFCASGYDREGYGYTFGSGTRLTVV.

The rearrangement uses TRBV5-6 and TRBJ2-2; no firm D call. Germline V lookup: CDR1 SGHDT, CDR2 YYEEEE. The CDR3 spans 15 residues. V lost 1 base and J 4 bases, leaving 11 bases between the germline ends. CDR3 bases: TGTGCCAGCAGCTTGCAAACATGGGGCACCGGGGAGCTGTTTTTT. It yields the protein CASSLQTWGTGELFF.

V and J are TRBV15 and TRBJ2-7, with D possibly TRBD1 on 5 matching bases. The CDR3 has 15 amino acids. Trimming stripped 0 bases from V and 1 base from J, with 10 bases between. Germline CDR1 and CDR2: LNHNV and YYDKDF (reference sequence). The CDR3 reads CATSRERTSSYEQYF. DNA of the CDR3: TGTGCCACCAGCAGAGAACGGACATCTTCCTACGAGCAGTACTTC.

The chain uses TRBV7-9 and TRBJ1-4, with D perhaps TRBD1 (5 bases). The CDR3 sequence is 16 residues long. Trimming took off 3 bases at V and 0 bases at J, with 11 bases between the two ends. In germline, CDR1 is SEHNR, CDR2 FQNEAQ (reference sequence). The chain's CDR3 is CASSLTVASTNEKLFF. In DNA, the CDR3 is TGTGCCAGCAGCTTGACAGTGGCATCAACTAATGAAAAACTGTTTTTT.

The chain's CDR3 is CASTLLAGGPDEQFF. Written as DNA, the CDR3 is TGTGCCAGCACCTTACTAGCGGGGGGGCCCGATGAGCAGTTCTTC. V usage is TRBV27 and J usage is TRBJ2-1, with 13 positions matching TRBD2. The CDR3 spans 15 residues. Trimming cost V 7 bases and J 8 bases; bases outside gene matches: 8. Germline loops: CDR1 MNHEY, CDR2 SMNVEV (reference sequence).

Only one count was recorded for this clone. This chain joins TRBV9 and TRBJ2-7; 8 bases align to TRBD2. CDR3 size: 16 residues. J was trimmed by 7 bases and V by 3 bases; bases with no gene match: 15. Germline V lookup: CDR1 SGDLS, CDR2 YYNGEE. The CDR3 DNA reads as TGTGCCAGCAGCGCCGGAGGGCTAGCGGGTCCCTGGGAGCAGTACTTC. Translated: CASSAGGLAGPWEQYF.

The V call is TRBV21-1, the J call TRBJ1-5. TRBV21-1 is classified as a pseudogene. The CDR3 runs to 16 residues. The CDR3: CASSKVVRAGEQPQHF. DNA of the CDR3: TGTGCCAGCAGCAAGGTTGTCAGGGCGGGAGAGCAGCCCCAGCATTTT.

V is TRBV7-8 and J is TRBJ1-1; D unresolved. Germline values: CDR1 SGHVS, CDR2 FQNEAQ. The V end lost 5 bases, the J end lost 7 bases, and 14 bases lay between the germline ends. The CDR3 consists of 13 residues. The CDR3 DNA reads TGTGCCAGCAGCCCGGGTATAGGTGGTGAAGCTTTCTTT. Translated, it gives CASSPGIGGEAFF.

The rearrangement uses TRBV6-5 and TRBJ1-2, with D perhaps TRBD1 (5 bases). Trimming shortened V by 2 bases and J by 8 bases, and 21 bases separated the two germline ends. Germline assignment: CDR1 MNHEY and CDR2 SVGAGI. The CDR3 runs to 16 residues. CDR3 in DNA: TGTGCCAGCAGTTACCACCCATCCCTAGACAGCGCAGGCTACACCTTC. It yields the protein CASSYHPSLDSAGYTF.

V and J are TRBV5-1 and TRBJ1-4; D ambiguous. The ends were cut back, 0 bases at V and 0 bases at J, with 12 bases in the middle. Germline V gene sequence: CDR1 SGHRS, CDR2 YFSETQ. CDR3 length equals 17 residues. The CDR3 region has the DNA TGCGCCAGCAGCTTGGACCCTAGGAGTTCAACTAATGAAAAACTGTTTTTT. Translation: CASSLDPRSSTNEKLFF.

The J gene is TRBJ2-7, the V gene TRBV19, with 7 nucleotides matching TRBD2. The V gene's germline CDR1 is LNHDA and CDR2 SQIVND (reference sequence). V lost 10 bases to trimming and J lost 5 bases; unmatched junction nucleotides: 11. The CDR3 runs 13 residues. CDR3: CATSGMGGNEQYF. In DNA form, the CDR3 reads TGTGCCACCTCTGGGATGGGGGGGAACGAGCAGTACTTC.

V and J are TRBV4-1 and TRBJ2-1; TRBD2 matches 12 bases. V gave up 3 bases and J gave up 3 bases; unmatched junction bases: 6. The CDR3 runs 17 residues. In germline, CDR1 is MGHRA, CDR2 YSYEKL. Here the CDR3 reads CASSQDMTSGGYNEQFF. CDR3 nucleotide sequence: TGCGCCAGCAGCCAGGACATGACTAGCGGGGGCTACAATGAGCAGTTCTTC.

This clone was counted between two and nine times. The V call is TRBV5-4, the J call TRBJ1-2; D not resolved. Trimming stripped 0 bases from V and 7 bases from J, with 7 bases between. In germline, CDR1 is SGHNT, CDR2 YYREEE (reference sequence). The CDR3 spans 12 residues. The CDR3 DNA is TGTGCCAGCAGCTTGGGCCACAGTGGCTACACCTTC. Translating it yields CASSLGHSGYTF.

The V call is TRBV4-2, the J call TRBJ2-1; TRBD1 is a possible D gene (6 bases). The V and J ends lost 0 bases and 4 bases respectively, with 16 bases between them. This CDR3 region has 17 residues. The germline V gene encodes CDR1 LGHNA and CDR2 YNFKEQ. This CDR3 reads CASSQEGIGRGYNEQFF. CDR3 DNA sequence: TGTGCCAGCAGCCAAGAAGGAATCGGAAGGGGGTACAATGAGCAGTTCTTC.

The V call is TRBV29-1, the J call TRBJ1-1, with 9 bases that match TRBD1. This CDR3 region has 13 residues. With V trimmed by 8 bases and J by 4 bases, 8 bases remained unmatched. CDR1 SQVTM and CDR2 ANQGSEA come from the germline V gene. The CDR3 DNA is TGCAGCACCGGGGACAGGGAGACCACTGAAGCTTTCTTT. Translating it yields CSTGDRETTEAFF.

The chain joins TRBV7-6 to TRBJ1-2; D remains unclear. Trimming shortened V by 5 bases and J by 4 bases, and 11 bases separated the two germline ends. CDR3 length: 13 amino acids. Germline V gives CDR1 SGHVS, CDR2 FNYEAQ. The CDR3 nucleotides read TGTGCCAGCAGCCCCAGCCCAAGCTATGGCTACACCTTC. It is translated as CASSPSPSYGYTF.

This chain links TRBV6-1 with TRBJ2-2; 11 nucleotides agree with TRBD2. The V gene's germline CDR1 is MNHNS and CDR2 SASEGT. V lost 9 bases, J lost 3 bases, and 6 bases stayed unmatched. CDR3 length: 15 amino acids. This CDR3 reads CASSLAGADTGELFF. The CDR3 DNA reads TGTGCCAGTTCACTAGCGGGAGCCGACACCGGGGAGCTGTTTTTT.

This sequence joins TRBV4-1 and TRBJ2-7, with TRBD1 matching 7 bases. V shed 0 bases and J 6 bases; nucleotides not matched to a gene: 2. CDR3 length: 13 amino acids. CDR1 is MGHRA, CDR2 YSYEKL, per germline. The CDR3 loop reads CASSQEPGGEQYF. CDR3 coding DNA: TGCGCCAGCAGCCAAGAACCAGGGGGCGAGCAGTACTTC.

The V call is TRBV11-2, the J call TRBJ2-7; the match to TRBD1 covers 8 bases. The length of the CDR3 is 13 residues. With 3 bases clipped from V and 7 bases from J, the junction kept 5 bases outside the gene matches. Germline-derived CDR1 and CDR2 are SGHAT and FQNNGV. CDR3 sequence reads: CASSFTGGSEQYF. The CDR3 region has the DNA TGTGCCAGCAGCTTTACAGGGGGAAGTGAGCAGTACTTC.

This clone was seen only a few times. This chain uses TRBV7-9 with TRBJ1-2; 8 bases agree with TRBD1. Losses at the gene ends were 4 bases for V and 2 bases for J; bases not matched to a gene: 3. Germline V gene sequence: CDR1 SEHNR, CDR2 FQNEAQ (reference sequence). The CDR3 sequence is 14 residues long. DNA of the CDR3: TGTGCCAGCAGCTGGACAGGGAGCAACTATGGCTACACCTTC. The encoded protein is CASSWTGSNYGYTF.

Here the CDR3 DNA reads TGTGCCAGCAGTCCTCCGACAGGTCTTTCAACTAATGAAAAACTGTTTTTT. Translating it yields CASSPPTGLSTNEKLFF. The chain recombines TRBV2 with TRBJ1-4; tentatively, D is TRBD1 (6 bases). From germline, CDR1 is SNHLY and CDR2 FYNNEI. This CDR3 is 17 amino acids long. Between the trimmed V and J ends, which lost 5 bases and 0 bases, there was a span of 16 bases.

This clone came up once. CDR3 sequence reads: CSVEDNLGGYTF. Here the CDR3 DNA reads TGCAGCGTTGAAGATAATCTCGGGGGCTACACCTTC. This chain uses TRBV29-1 with TRBJ1-2, with D hard to call. The germline V and J ends were trimmed by 0 bases and 8 bases, with 10 bases remaining between them. This CDR3 comprises 12 residues. Germline-derived CDR1 and CDR2 are SQVTM and ANQGSEA. The variable domain in full, completed from reference TRBV29-1 and TRBJ1-2, reads SAVISQKPSRDICQRGTSLTIQCQVDSQVTMMFWYRQQPGQSLTLIATANQGSEATYESGFVIDKFPISRPNLTFSTLTVSNMSPEDSSIYLCSVEDNLGGYTFGSGTRLTVV.

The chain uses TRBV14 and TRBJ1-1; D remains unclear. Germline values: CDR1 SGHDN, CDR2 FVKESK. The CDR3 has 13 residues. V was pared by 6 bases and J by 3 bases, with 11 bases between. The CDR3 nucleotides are TGTGCCAGCAGAGGGTTTCAGGACACTGAAGCTTTCTTT. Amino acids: CASRGFQDTEAFF. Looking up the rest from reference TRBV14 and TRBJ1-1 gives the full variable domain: EAGVTQFPSHSVIEKGQTVTLRCDPISGHDNLYWYRRVMGKEIKFLLHFVKESKQDESGMPNNRFLAERTGGTYSTLKVQPAELEDSGVYFCASRGFQDTEAFFGQGTRLTVV.